The clone carrying this T cell receptor beta chain was detected a few times. The antigen is undetermined. The source of the sample is a study of T cells in Graves' hyperthyroidism and ophthalmopathy. V gave up 5 bases and J gave up 3 bases, with 17 bases separating them. Germline V gene lookup returns CDR1 SEHNR and CDR2 FQNEAQ (reference sequence). CDR3 size: 16 residues. Findings of the study overall: Blood held most thyroid clonotypes expanded above 0.001 frequency.

Template material for amplifying TCR beta CDR3 regions consisted of RNA transcripts. Carried out on the TCR CDR3, a first-round RT-PCR used the HTBI primer set. TCRdb fed the multiplex PCR reads into MiXCR, producing one record per CDR3 protein. The sample lists just over 550,000 distinct CDR3 sequences, approximately 44% seen once, with about 8.2% in the top ten. Sequencing was carried out using peripheral blood or thyroid tissue (not recorded which). The rearrangement links TRBV7-9 to TRBJ1-5; D gene unclear. The clonotype was recovered from a woman between 18 and 29 years old with Graves' hyperthyroidism. The CDR3 region is CASSPHGGPYNQPQHF. CDR3 DNA: TGTGCCAGCAGCCCACACGGTGGGCCCTACAATCAGCCCCAGCATTTT.